These T cell receptor beta chains were read from a single sample in a study of T cells in Graves' hyperthyroidism and ophthalmopathy. TCRdb analysed the multiplex PCR reads with MiXCR anew, one entry per CDR3 protein. This table holds 330,000 or so distinct CDR3 sequences, approximately 18% found once. Material: blood. Source of these receptors: a middle-aged man with Graves' ophthalmopathy. Both conserved end residues are part of each CDR3.

v_gene	CDR3aa
TRBV7-2	CARRRGPGTDTQYF
TRBV6-2/TRBV6-3	CASAKPAASYEQYF
TRBV20-1	CSADTILRGRTYEQYF
TRBV4-1	CASSQDSHTDTQYF
TRBV7-3	CASSLMGAPNTEAFF
TRBV6-2/TRBV6-3	CASSPQGSGSPLHF
TRBV28	CASSFLNYEQYF
TRBV20-1	CSAGGGEPEQFF
TRBV7-9	CASSADMNTEAFF
TRBV6-5	CASSYTGLNSPLHF
TRBV28	CASSSGLRGYTF
TRBV2	CASSETTYQETQYF
TRBV19	CASSTGGQGRGNQPQHF
TRBV7-2	CASSWSTDTQYF
TRBV10-3	CAIRSVGEQFF
TRBV27	CASSPTPQGAKNIQYF
TRBV29-1	CSVRYGQGAEKLFF
TRBV28	CASSFLTVLAGGADTQYF
TRBV2	CATGLAGGYNEQFF